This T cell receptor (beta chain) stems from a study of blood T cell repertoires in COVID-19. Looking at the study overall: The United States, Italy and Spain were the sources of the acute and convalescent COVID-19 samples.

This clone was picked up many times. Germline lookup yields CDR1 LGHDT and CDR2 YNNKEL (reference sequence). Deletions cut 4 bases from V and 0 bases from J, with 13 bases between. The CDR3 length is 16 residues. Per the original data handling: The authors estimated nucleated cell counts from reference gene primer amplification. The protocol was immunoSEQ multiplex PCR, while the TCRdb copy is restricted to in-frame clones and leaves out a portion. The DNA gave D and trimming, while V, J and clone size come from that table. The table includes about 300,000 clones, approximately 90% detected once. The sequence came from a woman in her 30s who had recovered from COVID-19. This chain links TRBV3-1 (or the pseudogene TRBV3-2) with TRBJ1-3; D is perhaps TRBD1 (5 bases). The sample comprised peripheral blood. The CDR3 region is CASSPNYRSSGNTIYF. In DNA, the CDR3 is TGTGCCAGCAGCCCCAATTACAGGAGCTCTGGAAACACCATATATTTT.